These 26 T cell receptor beta chains were sequenced from one sample in a study of post-analysis software for immune sequencing data. Regarding the study as a whole: A few TRBV segments (TRBV5-6, TRBV5-1 and TRBV20-1 among them) occurred more frequently in patients than in controls.

These receptors lack a known antigen. Sequencing libraries made from TCR beta cDNA carried unique molecular identifiers. TCRdb recomputed calls from the PCR reads with MiXCR, one row per CDR3 protein. The sample shows hundreds of thousands of distinct CDR3 sequences, 44% of them seen only once. The source material was blood. The source of these receptors is a girl aged 5-17 years with multiple sclerosis.

V usage is TRBV4-1 and J usage is TRBJ1-2; D gene uncertain. V lost 1 base and J 3 bases, leaving 6 bases between the germline ends. The CDR3 has 13 residues. The germline V gene encodes CDR1 MGHRA and CDR2 YSYEKL. The CDR3 nucleotides read TGCGCCAGCAGCCAAGGGGTTGACTATGGCTACACCTTC. Amino acids: CASSQGVDYGYTF.

This clonotype was seen a handful of times. The genes are TRBV11-2 and TRBJ2-5, with unresolved D. In germline, CDR1 is SGHAT, CDR2 FQNNGV. The CDR3 runs to 12 residues. V was pared by 5 bases and J by 5 bases, with 9 bases between. The CDR3 sequence is CASSDGWETQYF. The CDR3 coding sequence is TGTGCCAGCAGCGACGGATGGGAGACCCAGTACTTC.

This clonotype was seen a few times. The chain carries TRBV6-1 and TRBJ2-1; no reliable D call. Trimming took off 1 base at V and 7 bases at J, with 8 bases between the two ends. CDR3 size: 13 residues. Germline V CDR1 and CDR2: MNHNS, SASEGT. The CDR3 sequence is CASSEGARNEQFF. The CDR3 DNA follows: TGTGCCAGCAGTGAAGGCGCCAGGAATGAGCAGTTCTTC.

This clonotype was observed a few times. J is TRBJ2-1 and V is TRBV7-2; D may be TRBD1 (5 bases). Germline CDR1 reads SGHTA; CDR2 reads FQGNSA. The CDR3 totals 14 residues. Trimming cost V 5 bases and J 9 bases, with 17 bases left between them. This chain's CDR3 is CASSEYGRDREQFF. The CDR3 coding sequence is TGTGCCAGCAGCGAATATGGCAGGGATCGTGAGCAGTTCTTC.

The chain has TRBV12-3 or TRBV12-4 and TRBJ1-1; D might be TRBD1 (6 bases). The CDR3 extends over 14 amino acids. With 6 bases removed from V and 0 bases from J, the gap between germline ends came to 11 bases. CDR3 nucleotide sequence: TGTGCCAGCAGGCCAGGGGCCATGAACACTGAAGCTTTCTTT. This sequence encodes CASRPGAMNTEAFF.

The gene calls are TRBV20-1 and TRBJ1-2; D uncertain. V gave up 4 bases and J gave up 4 bases, with 22 bases separating them. The CDR3 is 16 residues long. Germline V CDR1 and CDR2: DFQATT, SNEGSKA (reference sequence). The CDR3 bases are TGCAGTGCTACCGTTACCGGGCAGAAGAGGGTCTATGGCTACACCTTC. It translates to CSATVTGQKRVYGYTF.

The V and J genes are TRBV29-1 and TRBJ1-1; no clear D gene. The CDR3 runs to 11 residues. Trimming removed 5 bases at V and 7 bases at J, with 11 bases between. Germline CDR1 is SQVTM and CDR2 is ANQGSEA. The CDR3 spells CSVKGSREAFF. In DNA, the CDR3 is TGCAGCGTTAAAGGATCACGTGAAGCTTTCTTT.

This chain uses TRBV18 with TRBJ2-1; 10 bases match TRBD1. The germline gives CDR1 KGHSH, CDR2 LQKENI. Trimming took 5 bases from V and 3 from J; bases not matched to a gene: 7. The CDR3 is 16 residues long. CDR3 sequence (DNA): TGTGCCAGCTCATCAGGGACAGGGGATGGCTACAATGAGCAGTTCTTC. Translation: CASSSGTGDGYNEQFF.

The chain is built from TRBV7-8 and TRBJ2-5; D is uncertain. The germline CDR1 and CDR2 sequences are SGHVS and FQNEAQ. This CDR3 contains 13 residues. The V end was cut by 5 bases, the J end by 1 base, with 8 bases between. The DNA of the CDR3 is TGTGCCAGCAGCCCACCACCCCAAGAGACCCAGTACTTC. Its translation: CASSPPPQETQYF.

A few counts support this clonotype. The chain uses TRBV3-1 and TRBJ2-5; no clear D gene. Germline V CDR1 and CDR2: LGHDT, YNNKEL (reference sequence). With 0 bases removed from V and 4 bases from J, the gap between germline ends came to 18 bases. The CDR3 covers 17 residues. The CDR3 nucleotides are TGTGCCAGCAGCCAAGATGTCCTTCATTGGAGAGGAGAGACCCAGTACTTC. Translated, it gives CASSQDVLHWRGETQYF.

This clonotype has just a few counts. V gene TRBV4-2 combines with J gene TRBJ2-5; the D gene is possibly TRBD2 (5 bases). The germline V and J ends were trimmed by 0 bases and 5 bases, with 7 bases remaining between them. CDR3 length: 13 residues. Germline CDR1 is LGHNA and CDR2 is YNFKEQ. The CDR3 DNA reads as TGTGCCAGCAGCCAAGAGAGAGGGGAGACCCAGTACTTC. It codes for CASSQERGETQYF.

The chain employs TRBV7-9 and TRBJ2-1; D ambiguous. Germline CDR1 reads SEHNR; CDR2 reads FQNEAQ (reference sequence). Trimming stripped 4 bases from V and 8 bases from J, with 9 bases between. The CDR3 runs to 12 residues. Here the CDR3 DNA reads TGTGCCAGCAGCTCGGACGTCTATGAGCAGTTCTTC. It is translated as CASSSDVYEQFF. Combining the CDR3 with reference TRBV7-9 and TRBJ2-1 gives the whole variable domain DTGVSQNPRHKITKRGQNVTFRCDPISEHNRLYWYRQTLGQGPEFLTYFQNEAQLEKSRLLSDRFSAERPKGSFSTLEIQRTEQGDSAMYLCASSSDVYEQFFGPGTRLTVL.

This clonotype was detected a few times. The CDR3 region is CASNREISSGANVLTF. For the CDR3, the DNA is TGTGCCAGCAATCGGGAAATATCCTCTGGGGCCAACGTCCTGACTTTC. The V call is TRBV5-6, the J call TRBJ2-6, with D tentatively TRBD2 (5 bases). The ends were cut back, 6 bases at V and 0 bases at J, with 13 bases in the middle. There are 16 residues in the CDR3. CDR1 and CDR2 (germline): SGHDT, YYEEEE. Based on the CDR3 plus reference TRBV5-6 and TRBJ2-6, the full variable domain is DAGVTQSPTHLIKTRGQQVTLRCSPKSGHDTVSWYQQALGQGPQFIFQYYEEEERQRGNFPDRFSGHQFPNYSSELNVNALLLGDSALYLCASNREISSGANVLTFGAGSRLTVL.

This clonotype showed up just a few times. The chain combines TRBV10-3 with TRBJ2-7, with 7 bases identical to TRBD1. CDR1 and CDR2 from the germline V gene are ENHRY and SYGVKD. The CDR3 length is 11 residues. The trim removed 10 bases at V and 2 bases at J, leaving 2 bases unmatched. As DNA, the CDR3 is TGTGCCACCGGACAGGCCTACGAGCAGTACTTC. It is translated as CATGQAYEQYF.

This clonotype was detected a few times. The V and J genes are TRBV20-1 and TRBJ2-5; 7 positions match TRBD2. The CDR3 has 16 amino acids. The J segment lost 2 bases and the V segment lost 0 bases, leaving 9 bases of the junction unmatched. CDR1 DFQATT and CDR2 SNEGSKA come from the germline V gene (reference sequence). The CDR3 sequence is CSARDGRGLLQETQYF. The CDR3 nucleotides read TGCAGTGCTAGAGATGGGAGGGGACTGCTGCAAGAGACCCAGTACTTC.

The V call is TRBV4-1, the J call TRBJ2-5; no clear D gene. Germline CDR1 MGHRA, CDR2 YSYEKL. V lost 5 bases, J lost 1 base, and 14 bases lay in between. This CDR3 is built from 15 residues. The CDR3 nucleotides are TGCGCCAGCAGCTCCCGTGGTGGGATCCAAGAGACCCAGTACTTC. Amino acids: CASSSRGGIQETQYF.

Concerning this clonotype itself: At one end the junction does not follow the germline gene, possibly because of a read error. The CDR3 DNA reads as TGCGCCAGCAGTTTGGGATCTGGGGTGACCAATGAGCAGTTCTTC. It yields the protein CASSLGSGVTNEQFF. This chain links TRBV5-1 with TRBJ2-1, with D hard to call. CDR1 SGHRS and CDR2 YFSETQ come from the germline V gene. CDR3 length: 15 amino acids.

The chain links TRBV5-1 to TRBJ1-5; no definite D call. The CDR3 runs 13 residues. The ends were cut back, 4 bases at V and 3 bases at J, with 8 bases in the middle. The V gene's germline CDR1 is SGHRS and CDR2 YFSETQ. This CDR3 reads CASSRAYNQPQHF. The DNA of the CDR3 is TGCGCCAGCAGCCGAGCCTACAATCAGCCCCAGCATTTT.

This clonotype was detected a few times. The chain employs TRBV4-1 and TRBJ2-7; 8 bases are shared with TRBD1. CDR1 and CDR2 from the germline V gene are MGHRA and YSYEKL. After removal of 3 bases from V and 1 base from J, the junction contained 8 bases not matched to a gene. CDR3 length: 16 residues. As DNA, the CDR3 is TGCGCCAGCAGCCAGACAGACAGGGGTGGATCCTACGAGCAGTACTTC. The encoded protein is CASSQTDRGGSYEQYF.

The DNA for the CDR3 is TGCAGTGCTAGAGATCTCTTGTGGGGGGTCAATGAGCAGTTCTTC. Amino acid sequence: CSARDLLWGVNEQFF. The V and J genes are TRBV20-1 and TRBJ2-1, with a tentative D call TRBD2 (6 bases). The CDR3 sequence is 15 residues long. From germline, CDR1 is DFQATT and CDR2 SNEGSKA (reference sequence). Trimming stripped 0 bases from V and 6 bases from J, with 15 bases between.

This clonotype has more than one count but fewer than ten. The chain combines TRBV5-1 with TRBJ2-7; a weak D match, TRBD2 (6 bases). Germline V CDR1 and CDR2: SGHRS, YFSETQ. Trimming cost V 2 bases and J 0 bases, with 24 bases left between them. CDR3 size: 19 residues. CDR3 sequence reads: CASSFPRGGSLGSSYEQYF. The CDR3 DNA reads as TGCGCCAGCAGCTTTCCTCGTGGGGGGAGTTTGGGGAGCTCCTACGAGCAGTACTTC.

This clonotype was picked up a small number of times. This chain uses TRBV12-3 or TRBV12-4 with TRBJ2-7; D is tentatively TRBD1 or TRBD2 (6 bases each). The CDR3 consists of 14 residues. Trimming removed 7 bases at V and 3 bases at J, with 16 bases between. In DNA form, the CDR3 reads TGTGCCAGCACTCGGGGGCCAGGGCGCTACGAGCAGTACTTC. This sequence encodes CASTRGPGRYEQYF.

The chain couples TRBV5-1 to TRBJ2-1, with 10 positions matching TRBD2. V was clipped by 4 bases and J by 12 bases; unmatched bases: 4. This CDR3 spans 12 amino acids. The germline V gene has CDR1 SGHRS and CDR2 YFSETQ. The CDR3 DNA is TGCGCCAGCAGCCAGCGGGAGGGAAGGCAGTTCTTC. Translated, it gives CASSQREGRQFF. The complete variable domain, with remaining parts taken from reference TRBV5-1 and TRBJ2-1, reads KAGVTQTPRYLIKTRGQQVTLSCSPISGHRSVSWYQQTPGQGLQFLFEYFSETQRNKGNFPGRFSGRQFSNSRSEMNVSTLELGDSALYLCASSQREGRQFFGPGTRLTVL.

This clonotype was recorded a few times. V is TRBV10-2 and J is TRBJ2-1, with TRBD2 identical over 9 bases. V shed 7 bases and J 8 bases; nucleotides not matched to a gene: 15. The CDR3 spans 16 residues. CDR1 WSHSY and CDR2 SAAADI come from the germline V gene. This chain's CDR3 is CASIGIAGVLGDEQFF. The CDR3, as DNA: TGCGCCAGCATAGGTATAGCGGGAGTTCTTGGTGATGAGCAGTTCTTC.

The chain joins TRBV5-5 to TRBJ2-7; tentatively, D is TRBD1 (5 bases). CDR3 length: 14 amino acids. The V end lost 7 bases, the J end lost 0 bases, and 14 bases lay between the germline ends. Germline CDR1 SGHKS, CDR2 YYEKEE (reference sequence). DNA of the CDR3: TGTGCCAGCGTCGACAGTGAAAACTCCTACGAGCAGTACTTC. Its translation: CASVDSENSYEQYF.

This clonotype was detected only a few times. This sequence joins TRBV9 and TRBJ2-3, with D perhaps matching TRBD1 or TRBD2 (5 bases each). V was pared by 4 bases and J by 2 bases, with 14 bases between. Germline assignment: CDR1 SGDLS and CDR2 YYNGEE. The CDR3 is 15 amino acids. Written as DNA, the CDR3 is TGTGCCAGCAGCCCAACAGGACTCCACACAGATACGCAGTATTTT. The encoded protein is CASSPTGLHTDTQYF.